The TCR beta chain under discussion was sequenced for a study of T cells in Graves' hyperthyroidism and ophthalmopathy. Study-level findings and limits: In the analysis, a 13 V-J model separated ophthalmopathy from stable hyperthyroidism.

Worth noting for this clonotype: Its antigen is as yet unknown.

From RNA transcripts, TCR beta CDR3 regions were amplified. HTBI primers were used for first-round RT-PCR of the TCR CDR3. Via MiXCR, TCRdb re-called the multiplex PCR reads, giving one row per CDR3 protein. In the table there are 300,000 to 450,000 distinct CDR3 sequences, 15% of which are singletons. Germline V lookup: CDR1 SEHNR, CDR2 FQNEAQ (reference sequence). The V and J ends lost 1 base and 3 bases respectively, with 16 bases between them. This CDR3 has 16 amino acids. The specimen was blood. The chain is built from TRBV7-9 and TRBJ2-7, with D tentatively TRBD1 or TRBD2 (6 bases each). This receptor was identified in a woman in her twenties or thirties with Graves' hyperthyroidism. CDR3 sequence: CASSLGGGGRDYEQYF. In nucleotides, the CDR3 is TGTGCCAGCAGCTTAGGTGGTGGGGGGCGCGACTACGAGCAGTACTTC.